What follows is one TCR beta chain and its context. The data are from a study of control samples from healthy donors and cancer patients. Here immunoSEQ multiplex PCR was the method, and the copy in TCRdb shows in-frame clones only, minus some. Of 150,000 to 200,000 clones listed, approximately 92% are singletons. The sequencing input was blood. This TCR was recovered from a woman aged 55-69 years in good health.

CDR3 DNA sequence: TGTGCCAGCAGCCACAGAGCAGGATCGGATACGCAGTATTTT. Translated, it gives CASSHRAGSDTQYF. The chain employs TRBV6-5 and TRBJ2-3; D gene ambiguous. CDR1 and CDR2 from the germline V gene are MNHEY and SVGAGI. Trimming removed 6 bases from V and 6 bases from J, with 16 bases in between. CDR3 length: 14 amino acids.